This is a list of T cell receptor beta chains from one sample in a study of control samples from healthy donors and cancer patients. Repertoires were generated with immunoSEQ multiplex PCR, while TCRdb's copy carries only in-frame clones and drops some. The profile covers 55,000 to 85,000 clones, with nearly 90% appearing a single time and about 20% taken by the ten largest. What was sequenced was PBMCs. Receptor source: a man aged 55-75 years with lung cancer. Each CDR3 is given with its conserved first and last residue. Fields, in order: V gene, J gene, clone size, D gene, CDR3 protein, CDR3 DNA. D genes are given only for firm matches. Not all rows give a size; the values are once, few, many and, for expanded clones, a class.

TRBV12-3/TRBV12-4	TRBJ2-7	NA	NA	CASSFVLSEQYF	TGTGCCAGCAGTTTTGTTTTGTCAGAGCAGTACTTC
TRBV7-9	TRBJ2-1	once	TRBD2	CASSLVETSGGGNEQFF	TGTGCCAGCAGCCTAGTAGAGACTAGCGGGGGAGGTAACGAGCAGTTCTTC
TRBV7-9	TRBJ1-1	NA	NA	CASSLFGTTNTEAFF	TGTGCCAGCAGCTTATTTGGGACAACGAACACTGAAGCTTTCTTT
TRBV6-1	TRBJ2-3	NA	NA	CASSEYIGTSTDTQYF	TGTGCCAGCAGTGAATACATCGGTACTAGCACAGATACGCAGTATTTT
TRBV10-1	TRBJ2-1	NA	TRBD2	CASSLLRGAGNEQFF	TGCGCCAGCAGCCTTTTAAGAGGAGCGGGGAATGAGCAGTTCTTC
TRBV5-1	TRBJ1-4	NA	NA	CASSSGLPNEKLFF	TGCGCCAGCAGCTCGGGACTTCCAAATGAAAAACTGTTTTTT
TRBV3-1/TRBV3-2	TRBJ1-4	NA	TRBD1	CASSRQGGGEKLFF	TGTGCCAGCAGCAGACAGGGGGGTGGTGAAAAACTGTTTTTT
TRBV9	TRBJ1-6	NA	NA	CASSEFLLRDNSPLHF	TGTGCCAGCAGCGAGTTCCTTCTAAGGGATAATTCACCCCTCCACTTT
TRBV5-1	TRBJ1-2	NA	NA	CASSLSGDYGYTF	TGCGCCAGCAGCTTGTCGGGCGACTATGGCTACACCTTC
TRBV5-1	TRBJ2-1	NA	NA	CASSRTADNEQFF	TGCGCCAGCAGCCGGACTGCGGACAATGAGCAGTTCTTC
TRBV12-5	TRBJ2-1	NA	NA	CASGLNSIINEQFF	TGTGCTAGTGGTTTGAACAGTATCATAAATGAGCAGTTCTTC
TRBV29-1	TRBJ2-3	NA	NA	CSVETRDSSEDTQYF	TGCAGCGTTGAAACCCGGGACTCGTCGGAAGATACGCAGTATTTT
TRBV30	TRBJ1-3	NA	NA	CAWSGAAGNTIYF	TGTGCCTGGAGTGGGGCAGCTGGAAACACCATATATTTT
TRBV6-1	TRBJ2-7	NA	NA	CASSEGPVPYEQYF	TGTGCCAGCAGTGAGGGACCTGTCCCCTACGAGCAGTACTTC
TRBV7-9	TRBJ2-2	NA	NA	CASNTGQRATGELFF	TGTGCCAGCAACACGGGCCAAAGGGCCACCGGGGAGCTGTTTTTT
TRBV15	TRBJ2-3	NA	TRBD2	CATSSLTSVILYF	TGTGCCACCAGCAGCCTGACTAGCGTAATTCTGTATTTT
TRBV6-4	TRBJ2-3	NA	NA	CASSDFGVSTDTQYF	TGTGCCAGCAGCGACTTCGGGGTTAGCACAGATACGCAGTATTTT
TRBV20-1	TRBJ1-5	NA	NA	CSASSGLTVSQPQHF	TGCAGTGCTAGTAGTGGTCTCACGGTTAGTCAGCCCCAGCATTTT